This T cell receptor (beta chain) emerged from a study of T cell clonality in common variable immunodeficiency. The table came from immunoSEQ multiplex PCR; TCRdb's copy has only in-frame clones and leaves some out. The sample yields roughly 42,000 clones, without any singletons. This clone was seen repeatedly, ten times or more. Its antigen remains unidentified. The sequence runs out 3 residues before the end of the CDR3; the remainder is reconstructed from the germline J gene. Germline-derived CDR1 and CDR2 are DFQATT and SNEGSKA (reference sequence). CDR3 size: 16 residues. Regarding the study as a whole: What drives increased CVID clonality needs T cell subpopulation sequencing. Patient heterogeneity in the CVID cohort limited correlations between repertoire features and clinical complications.

The genes are TRBV20-1 and TRBJ2-2; tentative D call: TRBD1 (6 bases). Material for sequencing was peripheral blood mononuclear cells. This TCR derives from a person between 18 and 75 years old in good health. This CDR3 reads CSASFNYREEYEKLFF. The DNA read from the CDR3 is TGCAGTGCTAGCTTCAATTACAGGGAAGAGTACGAAAAG.